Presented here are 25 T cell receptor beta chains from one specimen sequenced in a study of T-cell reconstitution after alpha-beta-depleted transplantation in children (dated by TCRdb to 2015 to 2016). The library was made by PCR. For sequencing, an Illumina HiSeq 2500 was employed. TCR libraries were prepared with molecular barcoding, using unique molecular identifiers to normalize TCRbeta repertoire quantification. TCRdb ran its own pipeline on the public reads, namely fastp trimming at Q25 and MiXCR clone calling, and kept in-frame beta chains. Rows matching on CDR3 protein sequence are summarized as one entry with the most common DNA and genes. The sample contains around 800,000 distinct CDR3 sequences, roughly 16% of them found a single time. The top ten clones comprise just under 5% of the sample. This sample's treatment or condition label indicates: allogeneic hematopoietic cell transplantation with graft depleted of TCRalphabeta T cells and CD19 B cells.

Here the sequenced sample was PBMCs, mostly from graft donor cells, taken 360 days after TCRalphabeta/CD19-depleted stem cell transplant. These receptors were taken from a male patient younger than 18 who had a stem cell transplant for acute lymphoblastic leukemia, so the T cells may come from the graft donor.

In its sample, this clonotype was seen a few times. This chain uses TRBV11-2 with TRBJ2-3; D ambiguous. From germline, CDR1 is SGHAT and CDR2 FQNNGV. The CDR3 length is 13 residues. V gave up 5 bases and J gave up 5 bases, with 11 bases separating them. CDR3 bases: TGTGCCAGCAGCCGACAATTGAGAGATACGCAGTATTTT. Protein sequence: CASSRQLRDTQYF.

CDR3 nucleotide sequence: TGTGCCAGCAGTGATGAGGCAGAGAGCAATCAGCCCCAGCATTTT. Its translation: CASSDEAESNQPQHF. V gene TRBV2 combines with J gene TRBJ1-5; D not certain. Germline V CDR1 and CDR2: SNHLY, FYNNEI. This CDR3 has 15 amino acids. V lost 3 bases and J 1 base, leaving 10 bases between the germline ends.

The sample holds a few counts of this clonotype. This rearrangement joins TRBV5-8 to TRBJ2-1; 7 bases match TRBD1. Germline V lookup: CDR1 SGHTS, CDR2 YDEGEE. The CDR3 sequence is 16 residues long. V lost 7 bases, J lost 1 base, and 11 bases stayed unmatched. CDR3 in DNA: TGTGCCAGCGTGCCTCCGGACAGGCAGTCCTACAATGAGCAGTTCTTC. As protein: CASVPPDRQSYNEQFF.

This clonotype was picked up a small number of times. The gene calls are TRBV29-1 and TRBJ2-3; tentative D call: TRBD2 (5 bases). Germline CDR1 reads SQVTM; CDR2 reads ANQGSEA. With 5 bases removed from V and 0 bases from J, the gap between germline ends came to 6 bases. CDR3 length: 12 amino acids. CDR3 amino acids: CSVTGSTDTQYF. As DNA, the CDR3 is TGCAGCGTTACGGGGAGCACAGATACGCAGTATTTT.

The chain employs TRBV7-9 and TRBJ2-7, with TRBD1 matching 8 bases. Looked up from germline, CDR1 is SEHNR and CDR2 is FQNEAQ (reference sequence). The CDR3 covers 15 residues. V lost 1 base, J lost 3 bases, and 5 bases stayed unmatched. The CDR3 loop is CASSLGDRTRYEQYF. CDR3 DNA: TGTGCCAGCAGCTTAGGGGACAGGACCCGCTACGAGCAGTACTTC.

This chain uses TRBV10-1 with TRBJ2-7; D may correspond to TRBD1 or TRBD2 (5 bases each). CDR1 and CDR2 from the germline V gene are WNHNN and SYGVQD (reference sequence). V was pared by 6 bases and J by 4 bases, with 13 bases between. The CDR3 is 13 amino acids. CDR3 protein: CASSRDQPYEQYF. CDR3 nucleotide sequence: TGCGCCAGCAGCCGGGACCAGCCATACGAGCAGTACTTC.

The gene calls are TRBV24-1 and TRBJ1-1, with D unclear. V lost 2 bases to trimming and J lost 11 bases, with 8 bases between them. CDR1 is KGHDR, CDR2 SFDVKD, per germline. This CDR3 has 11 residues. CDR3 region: CATSDSLGAFF. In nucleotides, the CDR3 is TGTGCCACCAGTGATTCTTTAGGGGCTTTCTTT.

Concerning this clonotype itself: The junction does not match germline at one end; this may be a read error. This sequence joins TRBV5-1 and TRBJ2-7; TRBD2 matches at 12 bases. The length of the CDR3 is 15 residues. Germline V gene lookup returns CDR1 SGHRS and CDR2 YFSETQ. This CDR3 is CVSSVRLAGAGEQYF. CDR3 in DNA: TGCGTCAGCAGCGTAAGACTAGCGGGAGCTGGAGAGCAGTACTTC.

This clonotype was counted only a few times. The CDR3 coding sequence is TGCGCCAGCAGCCCCCTGAGGGATTTCTACGAGCAGTACTTC. It yields the protein CASSPLRDFYEQYF. This sequence joins TRBV4-1 and TRBJ2-7, with D perhaps TRBD2 (5 bases). V shed 4 bases and J shed 3 bases, with 13 bases lying between them. There are 14 residues in the CDR3. Germline V CDR1 and CDR2: MGHRA, YSYEKL.

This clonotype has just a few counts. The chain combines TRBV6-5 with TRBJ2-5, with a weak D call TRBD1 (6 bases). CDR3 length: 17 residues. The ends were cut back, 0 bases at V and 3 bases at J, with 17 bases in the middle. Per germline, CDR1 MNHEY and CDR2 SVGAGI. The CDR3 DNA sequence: TGTGCCAGCAGTTACTCTTACAGGGTCCTGTCCAAAGAGACCCAGTACTTC. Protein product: CASSYSYRVLSKETQYF.

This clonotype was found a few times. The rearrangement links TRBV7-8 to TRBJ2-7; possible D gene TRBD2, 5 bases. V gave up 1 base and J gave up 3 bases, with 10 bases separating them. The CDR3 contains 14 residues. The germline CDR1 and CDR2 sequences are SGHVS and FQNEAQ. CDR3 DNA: TGTGCCAGCAGCTTAGATAACGGAGGCTACGAGCAGTACTTC. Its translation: CASSLDNGGYEQYF.

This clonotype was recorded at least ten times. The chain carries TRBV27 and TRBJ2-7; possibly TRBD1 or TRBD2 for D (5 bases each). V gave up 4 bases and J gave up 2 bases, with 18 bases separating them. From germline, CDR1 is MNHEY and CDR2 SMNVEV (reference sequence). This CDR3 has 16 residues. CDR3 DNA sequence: TGTGCCAGCAGTTGGGACGGTAGTGACCCAGCCTACGAGCAGTACTTC. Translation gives CASSWDGSDPAYEQYF.

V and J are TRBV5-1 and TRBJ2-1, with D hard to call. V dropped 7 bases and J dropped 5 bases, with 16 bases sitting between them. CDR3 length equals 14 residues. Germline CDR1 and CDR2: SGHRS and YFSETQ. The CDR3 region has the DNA TGCGCCAGCCACAACAACGATTTCGACAATGAGCAGTTCTTC. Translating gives CASHNNDFDNEQFF.

As DNA, the CDR3 is TGCAGTGCTAGTGCGGGAGGAGCCTACAATGAGCAGTTCTTC. It specifies CSASAGGAYNEQFF. The chain employs TRBV20-1 and TRBJ2-1, with TRBD2 matching 8 bases. Unmatched junction bases numbered 3, after V lost 3 bases and J lost 2 bases. Germline CDR1 is DFQATT and CDR2 is SNEGSKA (reference sequence). There are 14 residues in the CDR3.

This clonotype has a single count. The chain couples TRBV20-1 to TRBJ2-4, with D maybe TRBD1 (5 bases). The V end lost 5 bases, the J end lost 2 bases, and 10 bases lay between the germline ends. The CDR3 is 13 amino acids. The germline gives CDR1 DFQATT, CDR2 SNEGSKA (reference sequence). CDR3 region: CSAPRTPKNIQYF. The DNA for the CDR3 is TGCAGTGCTCCTCGGACACCCAAAAACATTCAGTACTTC.

The CDR3 nucleotides are TGTGCCAGCAGCCGCGGGAGTTGGTACGAGCAGTACTTC. Translating it yields CASSRGSWYEQYF. The gene calls are TRBV3-1 and TRBJ2-7; 7 positions agree with TRBD2. With V trimmed by 4 bases and J by 4 bases, 4 bases remained unmatched. The CDR3 is 13 amino acids. The germline CDR1 and CDR2 sequences are LGHDT and YNNKEL (reference sequence).

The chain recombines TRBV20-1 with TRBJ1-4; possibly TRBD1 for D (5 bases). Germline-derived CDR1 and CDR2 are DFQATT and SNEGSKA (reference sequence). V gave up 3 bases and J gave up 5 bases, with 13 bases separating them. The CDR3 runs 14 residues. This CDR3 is CSARRGSGNEKLFF. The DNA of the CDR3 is TGCAGTGCTAGGAGGGGCAGTGGGAATGAAAAACTGTTTTTT.

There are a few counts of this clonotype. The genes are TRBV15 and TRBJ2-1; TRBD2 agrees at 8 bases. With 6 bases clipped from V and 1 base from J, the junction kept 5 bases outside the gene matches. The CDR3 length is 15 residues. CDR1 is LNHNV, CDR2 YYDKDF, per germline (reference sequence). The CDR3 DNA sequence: TGTGCCACCAGAGACGGGAGGGCTTCCTACAATGAGCAGTTCTTC. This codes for CATRDGRASYNEQFF. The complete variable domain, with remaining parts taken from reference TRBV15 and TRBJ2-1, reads DAMVIQNPRYQVTQFGKPVTLSCSQTLNHNVMYWYQQKSSQAPKLLFHYYDKDFNNEADTPDNFQSRRPNTSFCFLDIRSPGLGDTAMYLCATRDGRASYNEQFFGPGTRLTVL.

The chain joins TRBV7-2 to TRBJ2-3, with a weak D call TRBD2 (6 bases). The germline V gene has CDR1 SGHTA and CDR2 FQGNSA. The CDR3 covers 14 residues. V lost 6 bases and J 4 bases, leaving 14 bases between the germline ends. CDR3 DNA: TGTGCCAGCAGGATTGGGGGGAGCTCAGATACGCAGTATTTT. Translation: CASRIGGSSDTQYF.

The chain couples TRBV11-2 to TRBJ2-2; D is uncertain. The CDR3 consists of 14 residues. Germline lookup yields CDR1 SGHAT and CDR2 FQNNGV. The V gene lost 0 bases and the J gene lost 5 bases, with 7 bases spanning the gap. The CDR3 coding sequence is TGTGCCAGCAGCTTAGACAGCTTGACCGGGGAGCTGTTTTTT. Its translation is CASSLDSLTGELFF.

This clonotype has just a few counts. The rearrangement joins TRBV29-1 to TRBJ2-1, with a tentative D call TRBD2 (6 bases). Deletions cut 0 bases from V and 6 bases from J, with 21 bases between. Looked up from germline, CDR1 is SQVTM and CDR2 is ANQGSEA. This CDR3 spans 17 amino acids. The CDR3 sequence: CSVEEFIWTIDPNEQFF. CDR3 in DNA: TGCAGCGTTGAAGAGTTCATCTGGACTATCGATCCCAATGAGCAGTTCTTC.

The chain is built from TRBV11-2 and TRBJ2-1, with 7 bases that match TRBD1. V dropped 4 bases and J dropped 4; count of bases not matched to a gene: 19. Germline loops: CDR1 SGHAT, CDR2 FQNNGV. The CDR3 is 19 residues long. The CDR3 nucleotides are TGTGCCAGCAGCTCGCGACAGGGTAATCAAGTAGTGGGGTACAATGAGCAGTTCTTC. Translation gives CASSSRQGNQVVGYNEQFF.

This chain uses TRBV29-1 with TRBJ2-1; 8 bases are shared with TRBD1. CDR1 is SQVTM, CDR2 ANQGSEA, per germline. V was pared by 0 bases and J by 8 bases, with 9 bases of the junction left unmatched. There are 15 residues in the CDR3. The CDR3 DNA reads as TGCAGCGTTGAAGAAATCTGGACAGGGATAGATGAGCAGTTCTTC. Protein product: CSVEEIWTGIDEQFF.

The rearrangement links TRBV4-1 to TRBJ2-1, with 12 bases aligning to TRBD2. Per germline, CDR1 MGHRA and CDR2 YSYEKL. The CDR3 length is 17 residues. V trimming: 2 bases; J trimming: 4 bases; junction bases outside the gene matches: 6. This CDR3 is CASSQSATSGSYNEQFF. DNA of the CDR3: TGCGCCAGCAGCCAATCCGCGACTAGCGGGAGTTACAATGAGCAGTTCTTC.

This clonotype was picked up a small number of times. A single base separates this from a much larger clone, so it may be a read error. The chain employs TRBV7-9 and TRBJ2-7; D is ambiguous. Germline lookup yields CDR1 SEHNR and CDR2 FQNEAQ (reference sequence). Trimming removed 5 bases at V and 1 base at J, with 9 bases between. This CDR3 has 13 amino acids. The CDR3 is CASSPYGSYEQYF. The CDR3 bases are TGTGCCAGCAGCCCGTACGGTTCCTACGAGCAGTACTTC.